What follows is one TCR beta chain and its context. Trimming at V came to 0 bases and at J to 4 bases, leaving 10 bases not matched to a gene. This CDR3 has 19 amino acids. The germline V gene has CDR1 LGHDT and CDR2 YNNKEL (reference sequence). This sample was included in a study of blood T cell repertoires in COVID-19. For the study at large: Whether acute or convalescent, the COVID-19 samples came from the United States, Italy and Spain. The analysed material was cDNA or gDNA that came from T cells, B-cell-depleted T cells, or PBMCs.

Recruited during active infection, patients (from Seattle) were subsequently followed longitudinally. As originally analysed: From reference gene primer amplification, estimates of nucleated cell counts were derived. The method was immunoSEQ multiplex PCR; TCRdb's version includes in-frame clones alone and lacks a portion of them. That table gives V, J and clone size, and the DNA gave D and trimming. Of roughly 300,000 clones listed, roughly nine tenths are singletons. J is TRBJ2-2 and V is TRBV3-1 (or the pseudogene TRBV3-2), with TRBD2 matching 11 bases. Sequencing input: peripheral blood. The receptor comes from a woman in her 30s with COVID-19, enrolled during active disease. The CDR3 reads CASSQDAWASGGRTGELFF. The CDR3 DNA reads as TGTGCCAGCAGCCAAGATGCATGGGCTAGCGGGGGGCGCACCGGGGAGCTGTTTTTT.